This TCR beta chain was sequenced in a study of blood T cell repertoires in COVID-19. Study overall: Samples came from the United States, Italy and Spain, spanning acute and convalescent COVID-19.

In the original workflow: Cell counts per sample came from amplifying reference gene primers. Method: immunoSEQ multiplex PCR; TCRdb's copy keeps in-frame clones and lacks some. The V and J calls and clone size were taken over from that table, and D and trimming were inferred from the DNA. The profile shows over 150,000 clones, approximately 85% of them singletons. This CDR3 has 14 residues. With 2 bases removed from V and 5 bases from J, the gap between germline ends came to 9 bases. Germline V CDR1 and CDR2: MNHEY, SMNVEV (reference sequence). The TCR sequence derives from a man between 60 and 70 years old with COVID-19, enrolled during active disease. The sample consisted of peripheral blood. V is TRBV27 and J is TRBJ2-2, with D perhaps TRBD2 (5 bases). The CDR3 reads CASSLRERTGELFF. In DNA, the CDR3 is TGTGCCAGCAGTTTAAGGGAGAGGACCGGGGAGCTGTTTTTT.